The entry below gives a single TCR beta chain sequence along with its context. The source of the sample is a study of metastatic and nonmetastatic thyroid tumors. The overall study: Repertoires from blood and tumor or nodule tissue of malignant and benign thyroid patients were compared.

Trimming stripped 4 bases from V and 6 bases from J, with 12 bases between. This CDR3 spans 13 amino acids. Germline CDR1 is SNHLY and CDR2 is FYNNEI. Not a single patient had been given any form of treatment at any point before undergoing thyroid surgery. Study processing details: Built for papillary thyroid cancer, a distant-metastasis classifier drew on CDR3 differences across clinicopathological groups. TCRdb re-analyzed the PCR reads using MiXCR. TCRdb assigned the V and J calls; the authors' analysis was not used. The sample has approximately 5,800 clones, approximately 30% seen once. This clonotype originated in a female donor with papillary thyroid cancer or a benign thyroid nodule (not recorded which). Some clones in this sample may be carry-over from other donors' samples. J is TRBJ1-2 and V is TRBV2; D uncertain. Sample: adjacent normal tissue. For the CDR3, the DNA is TGTGCCAGCAGTGTAAAGGGAGGTGATGGCTACACCTTC. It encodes CASSVKGGDGYTF.